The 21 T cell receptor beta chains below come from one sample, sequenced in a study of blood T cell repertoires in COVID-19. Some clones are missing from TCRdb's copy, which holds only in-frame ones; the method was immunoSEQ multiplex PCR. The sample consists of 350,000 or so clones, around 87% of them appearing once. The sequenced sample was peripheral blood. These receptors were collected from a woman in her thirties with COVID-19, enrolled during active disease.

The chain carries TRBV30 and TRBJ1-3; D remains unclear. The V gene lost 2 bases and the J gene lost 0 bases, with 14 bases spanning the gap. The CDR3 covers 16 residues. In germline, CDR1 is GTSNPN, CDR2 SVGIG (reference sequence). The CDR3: CAWSPFEALSGNTIYF. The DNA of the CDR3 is TGTGCCTGGAGTCCATTTGAGGCTCTCTCTGGAAACACCATATATTTT.

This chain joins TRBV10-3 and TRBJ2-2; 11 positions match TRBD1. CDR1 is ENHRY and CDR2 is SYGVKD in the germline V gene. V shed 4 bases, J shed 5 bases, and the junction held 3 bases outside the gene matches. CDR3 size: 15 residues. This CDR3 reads CAISGGTGGTGELFF. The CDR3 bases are TGTGCCATCAGTGGCGGGACAGGGGGAACCGGGGAGCTGTTTTTT.

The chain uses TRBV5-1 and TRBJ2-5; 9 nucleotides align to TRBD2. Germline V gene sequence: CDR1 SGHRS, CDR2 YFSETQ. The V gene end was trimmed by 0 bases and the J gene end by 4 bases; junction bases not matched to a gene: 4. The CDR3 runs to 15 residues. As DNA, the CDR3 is TGCGCCAGCAGCTTGGAAGCGGGAGGTGGAGAGACCCAGTACTTC. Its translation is CASSLEAGGGETQYF.

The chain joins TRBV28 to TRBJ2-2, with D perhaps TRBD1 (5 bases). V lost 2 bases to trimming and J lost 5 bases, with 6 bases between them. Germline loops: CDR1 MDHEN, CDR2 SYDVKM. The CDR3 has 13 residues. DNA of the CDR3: TGTGCCAGCAGTTTAAAGGGGACCGGGGAGCTGTTTTTT. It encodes CASSLKGTGELFF.

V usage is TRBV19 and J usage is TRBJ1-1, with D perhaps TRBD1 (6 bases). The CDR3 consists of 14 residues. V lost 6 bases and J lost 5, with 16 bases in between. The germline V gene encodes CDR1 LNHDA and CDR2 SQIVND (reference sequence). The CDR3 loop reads CASRGMGAGTEAFF. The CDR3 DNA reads TGTGCCAGTAGGGGTATGGGGGCCGGGACTGAAGCTTTCTTT.

The CDR3 sequence: CASSLSDSPLHF. CDR3 bases: TGTGCCAGCAGTTTATCTGATTCACCCCTCCACTTT. V usage is TRBV28 and J usage is TRBJ1-6; no definite D call. The V gene lost 1 base and the J gene lost 8 bases, with 3 bases spanning the gap. Germline CDR1 and CDR2: MDHEN and SYDVKM. The CDR3 runs to 12 residues.

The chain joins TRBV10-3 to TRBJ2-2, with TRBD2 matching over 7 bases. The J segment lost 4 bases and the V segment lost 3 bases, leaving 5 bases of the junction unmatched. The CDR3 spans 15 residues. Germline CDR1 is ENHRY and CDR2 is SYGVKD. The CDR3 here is CAISDGDYPTGELFF. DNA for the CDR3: TGTGCCATCAGTGATGGGGACTACCCCACCGGGGAGCTGTTTTTT.

The CDR3 reads CASSQDLAGDHEQYF. The CDR3 coding sequence is TGCGCCAGCAGCCAAGATCTAGCGGGAGACCACGAGCAGTACTTC. The chain links TRBV4-1 to TRBJ2-7; the match to TRBD2 covers 10 bases. Per germline, CDR1 MGHRA and CDR2 YSYEKL. V trimming: 0 bases; J trimming: 5 bases; junction bases outside the gene matches: 4. The CDR3 is 15 amino acids.

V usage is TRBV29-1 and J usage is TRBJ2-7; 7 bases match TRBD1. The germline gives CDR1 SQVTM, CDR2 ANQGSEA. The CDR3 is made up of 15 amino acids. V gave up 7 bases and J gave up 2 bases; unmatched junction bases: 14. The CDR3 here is CSATIPGQRTYEQYF. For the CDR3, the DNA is TGCAGCGCTACGATCCCGGGACAGCGTACCTACGAGCAGTACTTC.

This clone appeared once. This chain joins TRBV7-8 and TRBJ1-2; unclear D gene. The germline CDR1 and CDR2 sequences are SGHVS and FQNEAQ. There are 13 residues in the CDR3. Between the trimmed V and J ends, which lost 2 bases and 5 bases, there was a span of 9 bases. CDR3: CASSLQKRYGYTF. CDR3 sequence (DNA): TGTGCCAGCAGCTTACAGAAGCGGTATGGCTACACCTTC.

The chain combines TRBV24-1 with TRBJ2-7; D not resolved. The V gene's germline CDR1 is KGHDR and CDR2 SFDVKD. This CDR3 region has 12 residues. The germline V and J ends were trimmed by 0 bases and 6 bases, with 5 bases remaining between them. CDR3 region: CATSDLGLEQYF. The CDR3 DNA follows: TGTGCCACCAGTGATTTGGGGCTCGAGCAGTACTTC.

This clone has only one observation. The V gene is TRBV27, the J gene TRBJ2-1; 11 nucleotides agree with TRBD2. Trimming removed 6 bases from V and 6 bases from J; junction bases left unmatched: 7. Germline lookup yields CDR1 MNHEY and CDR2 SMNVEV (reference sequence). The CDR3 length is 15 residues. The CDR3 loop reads CASSLTSGSFNEQFF. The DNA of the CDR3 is TGTGCCAGCAGCCTTACTAGCGGGAGTTTCAATGAGCAGTTCTTC.

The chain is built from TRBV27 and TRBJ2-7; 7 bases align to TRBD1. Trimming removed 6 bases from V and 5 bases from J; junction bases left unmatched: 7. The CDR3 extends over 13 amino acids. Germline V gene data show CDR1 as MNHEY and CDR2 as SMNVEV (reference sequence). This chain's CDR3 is CASRRMTGNEQYF. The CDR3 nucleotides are TGTGCCAGCAGGAGGATGACAGGGAACGAGCAGTACTTC.

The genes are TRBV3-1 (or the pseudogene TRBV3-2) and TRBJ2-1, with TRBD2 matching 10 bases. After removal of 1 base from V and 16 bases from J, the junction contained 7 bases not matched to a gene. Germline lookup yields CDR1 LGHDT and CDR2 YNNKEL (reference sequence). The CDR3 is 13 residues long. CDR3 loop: CASSQATASGRFF. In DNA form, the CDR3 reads TGTGCCAGCAGCCAAGCAACGGCTAGCGGGAGATTCTTC.

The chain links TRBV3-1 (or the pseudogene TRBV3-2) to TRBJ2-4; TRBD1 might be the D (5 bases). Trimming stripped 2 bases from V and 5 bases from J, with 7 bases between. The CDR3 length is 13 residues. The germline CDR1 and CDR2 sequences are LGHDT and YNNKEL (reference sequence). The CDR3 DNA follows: TGTGCCAGCAGCCAAAGGGGTGAAAACATTCAGTACTTC. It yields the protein CASSQRGENIQYF.

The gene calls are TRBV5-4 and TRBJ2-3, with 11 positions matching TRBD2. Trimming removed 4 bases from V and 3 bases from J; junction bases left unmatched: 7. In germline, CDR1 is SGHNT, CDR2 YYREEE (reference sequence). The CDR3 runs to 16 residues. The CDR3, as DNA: TGTGCCAGCAGCCCCGTAGCGGGAGGGGGGACAGATACGCAGTATTTT. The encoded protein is CASSPVAGGGTDTQYF.

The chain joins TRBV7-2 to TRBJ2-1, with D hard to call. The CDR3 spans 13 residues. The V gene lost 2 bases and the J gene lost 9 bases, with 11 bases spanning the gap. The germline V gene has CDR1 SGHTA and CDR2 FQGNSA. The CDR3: CASSLLELTEQFF. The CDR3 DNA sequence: TGTGCCAGCAGCTTACTAGAATTGACTGAGCAGTTCTTC.

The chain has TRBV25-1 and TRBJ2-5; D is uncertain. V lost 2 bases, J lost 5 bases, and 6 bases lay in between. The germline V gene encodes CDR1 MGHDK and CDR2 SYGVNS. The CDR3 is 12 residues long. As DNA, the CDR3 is TGTGCCAGCAGTGAAATCGGGGAGACCCAGTACTTC. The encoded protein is CASSEIGETQYF.

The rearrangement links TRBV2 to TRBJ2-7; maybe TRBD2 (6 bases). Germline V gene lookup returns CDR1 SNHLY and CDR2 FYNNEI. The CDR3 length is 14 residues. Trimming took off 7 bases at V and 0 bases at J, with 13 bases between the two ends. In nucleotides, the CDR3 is TGTGCCAGCAAGATCGGGACTGACTCCTACGAGCAGTACTTC. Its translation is CASKIGTDSYEQYF.

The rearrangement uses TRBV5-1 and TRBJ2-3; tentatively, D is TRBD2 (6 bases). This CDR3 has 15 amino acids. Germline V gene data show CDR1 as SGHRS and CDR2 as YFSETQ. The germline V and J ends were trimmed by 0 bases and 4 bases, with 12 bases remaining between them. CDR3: CASSLVGGFADTQYF. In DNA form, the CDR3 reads TGCGCCAGCAGCTTGGTCGGAGGGTTCGCAGATACGCAGTATTTT.

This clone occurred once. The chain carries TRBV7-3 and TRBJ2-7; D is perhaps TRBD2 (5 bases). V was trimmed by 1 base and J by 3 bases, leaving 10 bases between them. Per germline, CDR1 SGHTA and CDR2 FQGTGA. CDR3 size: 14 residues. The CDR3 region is CASSLRSEGYEQYF. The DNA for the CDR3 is TGTGCCAGCAGCTTAAGGTCAGAGGGCTACGAGCAGTACTTC.